These 31 T cell receptor beta chains were sequenced from one sample in a study of T cells in Graves' hyperthyroidism and ophthalmopathy. RNA transcripts gave rise to amplified TCR beta CDR3 regions. The TCR CDR3 was amplified in a first-round RT-PCR using the HTBI primer set. TCRdb re-called the multiplex PCR reads through MiXCR, storing one row per CDR3 protein. Of fewer than 500,000 distinct CDR3 sequences listed, roughly 14% are singletons. Sequencing was performed on blood. The origin of the receptors is a man aged 18 to 30 with Graves' ophthalmopathy.

This clonotype was seen many times. CDR3 sequence: CSARDGRVGASEAFF. The CDR3, as DNA: TGCAGTGCTAGAGATGGGCGGGTAGGGGCCTCTGAAGCTTTCTTT. The chain carries TRBV20-1 and TRBJ1-1; D is perhaps TRBD1 (5 bases). Per the germline V gene, CDR1 is DFQATT and CDR2 is SNEGSKA (reference sequence). V gave up 0 bases and J gave up 6 bases, with 17 bases separating them. The CDR3 is made up of 15 amino acids.

In this sample, this clonotype turned up a few times. This chain uses TRBV30 with TRBJ1-1, with D tentatively TRBD1 (5 bases). V was shortened by 5 bases and J by 0 bases, with 19 bases between the two germline ends. The germline V gene has CDR1 GTSNPN and CDR2 SVGIG (reference sequence). CDR3 length: 16 residues. This CDR3 reads CAWLRRGGWVNTEAFF. The CDR3 DNA follows: TGTGCCTGGCTCCGGCGCGGGGGTTGGGTGAACACTGAAGCTTTCTTT. The full variable domain, completed using reference TRBV30 and TRBJ1-1, is SQTIHQWPATLVQPVGSPLSLECTVEGTSNPNLYWYRQAAGRGLQLLFYSVGIGQISSEVPQNLSASRPQDRQFILSSKKLLLSDSGFYLCAWLRRGGWVNTEAFFGQGTRLTVV.

The chain joins TRBV29-1 to TRBJ1-1, with 12 positions matching TRBD1. With V trimmed by 6 bases and J by 5 bases, 7 bases remained unmatched. The CDR3 is made up of 14 amino acids. The germline V gene encodes CDR1 SQVTM and CDR2 ANQGSEA. The CDR3 loop reads CSVGQGASGTEAFF. The CDR3 DNA reads TGCAGCGTGGGACAGGGGGCTTCTGGGACTGAAGCTTTCTTT. Full variable domain (outside the CDR3, taken from reference TRBV29-1 and TRBJ1-1): SAVISQKPSRDICQRGTSLTIQCQVDSQVTMMFWYRQQPGQSLTLIATANQGSEATYESGFVIDKFPISRPNLTFSTLTVSNMSPEDSSIYLCSVGQGASGTEAFFGQGTRLTVV.

This clonotype was seen a few times. The gene calls are TRBV20-1 and TRBJ2-7; 9 bases agree with TRBD1. The trim removed 3 bases at V and 2 bases at J, leaving 8 bases unmatched. The CDR3 loop spans 15 amino acids. Germline values: CDR1 DFQATT, CDR2 SNEGSKA (reference sequence). CDR3 residues: CSARGSTGGPYEQYF. For the CDR3, the DNA is TGCAGTGCTAGGGGTTCTACAGGGGGCCCCTACGAGCAGTACTTC.

This clonotype was observed many times. The chain combines TRBV2 with TRBJ2-1; TRBD2 agrees at 12 bases. V shed 7 bases and J 6 bases; nucleotides not matched to a gene: 4. This CDR3 contains 14 residues. Germline V gene data show CDR1 as SNHLY and CDR2 as FYNNEI. The DNA of the CDR3 is TGTGCCAGCATCGGGACTAGCGGGTCCAATGAGCAGTTCTTC. Its translation is CASIGTSGSNEQFF. Supplemented by reference TRBV2 and TRBJ2-1, the full variable domain reads EPEVTQTPSHQVTQMGQEVILRCVPISNHLYFYWYRQILGQKVEFLVSFYNNEISEKSEIFDDQFSVERPDGSNFTLKIRSTKLEDSAMYFCASIGTSGSNEQFFGPGTRLTVL.

This clonotype was recorded many times. The chain employs TRBV6-6 and TRBJ2-3; no clear D. Germline lookup yields CDR1 MNHNY and CDR2 SVGAGI (reference sequence). Deletions cut 0 bases from V and 2 bases from J, with 6 bases between. The CDR3 totals 14 residues. The CDR3 reads CASSYSWTTDTQYF. Written as DNA, the CDR3 is TGTGCCAGCAGTTACTCTTGGACCACAGATACGCAGTATTTT.

Many counts were recorded for this clonotype. CDR3 sequence: CASSLGPSGATGELFF. The CDR3, as DNA: TGCGCCAGCAGCTTGGGGCCTAGCGGGGCCACCGGGGAGCTGTTTTTT. The V call is TRBV5-1, the J call TRBJ2-2; 9 bases agree with TRBD2. V lost 0 bases and J lost 4; bases outside the gene matches: 4. The CDR3 spans 16 residues. The germline gives CDR1 SGHRS, CDR2 YFSETQ. Full variable domain (missing parts from reference TRBV5-1 and TRBJ2-2): KAGVTQTPRYLIKTRGQQVTLSCSPISGHRSVSWYQQTPGQGLQFLFEYFSETQRNKGNFPGRFSGRQFSNSRSEMNVSTLELGDSALYLCASSLGPSGATGELFFGEGSRLTVL.

The chain couples TRBV4-1 to TRBJ2-5, with D unresolved. Trimming cost V 1 base and J 4 bases, with 13 bases left between them. Germline lookup yields CDR1 MGHRA and CDR2 YSYEKL. The CDR3 runs 15 residues. CDR3 region: CASSQGPERRETQYF. In DNA form, the CDR3 reads TGCGCCAGCAGCCAAGGCCCTGAAAGAAGAGAGACCCAGTACTTC.

This clonotype has more than one count but fewer than ten. The rearrangement links TRBV27 to TRBJ2-1; D gene uncertain. Germline assignment: CDR1 MNHEY and CDR2 SMNVEV (reference sequence). V lost 2 bases and J lost 7, with 9 bases in between. There are 13 residues in the CDR3. This chain's CDR3 is CASSLQEGNEQFF. The CDR3 DNA is TGTGCCAGCAGTTTACAGGAAGGGAATGAGCAGTTCTTC.

This clonotype was found many times. This chain joins TRBV6-1 and TRBJ1-5; the match to TRBD1 covers 10 bases. J lost 6 bases, V lost 6 bases, and 8 bases had no gene match. The CDR3 consists of 15 residues. CDR1 is MNHNS, CDR2 SASEGT, per germline. CDR3 sequence reads: CASRVGTGDSQPQHF. The CDR3 DNA is TGTGCCAGCAGGGTCGGGACAGGGGACAGTCAGCCCCAGCATTTT.

At least ten counts were recorded for this clonotype. The chain is built from TRBV2 and TRBJ2-7; D may be TRBD1 (5 bases). Between the trimmed V and J ends, which lost 5 bases and 3 bases, there was a span of 17 bases. The germline V gene has CDR1 SNHLY and CDR2 FYNNEI. This CDR3 region has 15 residues. CDR3 DNA: TGTGCCAGCAGTCTAATCCAGGGAACCCGCTACGAGCAGTACTTC. This sequence encodes CASSLIQGTRYEQYF.

This clonotype was seen ten or more times. V and J are TRBV3-1 and TRBJ1-2; D not certain. V was shortened by 0 bases and J by 5 bases, with 10 bases between the two germline ends. The V gene's germline CDR1 is LGHDT and CDR2 YNNKEL (reference sequence). CDR3 length: 14 residues. The CDR3 protein is CASSQEGTSYGYTF. DNA for the CDR3: TGTGCCAGCAGCCAAGAAGGTACCTCATATGGCTACACCTTC.

This clonotype occurred many times. J is TRBJ1-4 and V is TRBV2; D unclear. Per germline, CDR1 SNHLY and CDR2 FYNNEI. Between the trimmed V and J ends, which lost 4 bases and 6 bases, there was a span of 15 bases. This CDR3 has 15 amino acids. CDR3 residues: CASSVGGVYYEKLFF. CDR3 coding DNA: TGTGCCAGCAGTGTGGGCGGGGTATATTATGAAAAACTGTTTTTT.

This clonotype was detected a few times. This may arise from a read error, as a much more abundant clone is one base away. This chain joins TRBV30 and TRBJ1-5; 7 bases match TRBD1. Germline V lookup: CDR1 GTSNPN, CDR2 SVGIG (reference sequence). The CDR3 runs to 13 residues. The J segment lost 6 bases and the V segment lost 8 bases, leaving 10 bases of the junction unmatched. The CDR3 loop is CARTGTERQPQHF. The CDR3 bases are TGTGCCCGGACCGGGACAGAGCGTCAGCCCCAGCATTTT.

This clonotype was counted between two and nine times. CDR3 sequence reads: CATGLPGTDTQYF. The CDR3 DNA reads TGTGCCACCGGACTTCCAGGCACAGATACGCAGTATTTT. V and J are TRBV6-1 and TRBJ2-3, with a weak D call TRBD2 (5 bases). The ends were cut back, 10 bases at V and 1 base at J, with 12 bases in the middle. Germline V gene sequence: CDR1 MNHNS, CDR2 SASEGT. The CDR3 has 13 residues.

This clonotype was recorded at least ten times. The rearrangement links TRBV24-1 to TRBJ2-5; D perhaps matches TRBD1 (6 bases). Germline V gene sequence: CDR1 KGHDR, CDR2 SFDVKD. The CDR3 spans 11 residues. The V gene lost 9 bases and the J gene lost 2 bases, with 6 bases spanning the gap. CDR3 amino acids: CATGQQETQYF. In DNA form, the CDR3 reads TGTGCCACCGGACAGCAAGAGACCCAGTACTTC.

This clonotype was detected only a few times. This chain joins TRBV18 and TRBJ1-2, with no clear D. Germline CDR1 and CDR2: KGHSH and LQKENI. The V gene lost 6 bases and the J gene lost 2 bases, with 16 bases spanning the gap. The CDR3 runs to 15 residues. CDR3 amino acids: CASSSSWTGNYGYTF. As DNA, the CDR3 is TGTGCCAGCTCCTCCTCTTGGACGGGGAACTATGGCTACACCTTC.

This clonotype turned up a few times. This chain uses TRBV7-8 with TRBJ1-4; D not certain. Germline lookup yields CDR1 SGHVS and CDR2 FQNEAQ. The CDR3 is made up of 14 amino acids. V lost 1 base and J lost 4, with 7 bases in between. In DNA, the CDR3 is TGTGCCAGCAGCTTAGTCGAGTTTAATGAAAAACTGTTTTTT. Translating it yields CASSLVEFNEKLFF.

The chain employs TRBV6-5 and TRBJ1-1; tentatively, D is TRBD1 (5 bases). The CDR3 covers 15 residues. V was shortened by 4 bases and J by 0 bases, with 12 bases between the two germline ends. Germline values: CDR1 MNHEY, CDR2 SVGAGI. CDR3: CASSSWDGLNTEAFF. The CDR3 DNA reads as TGTGCCAGCAGTTCCTGGGACGGATTGAACACTGAAGCTTTCTTT.

This clonotype has ten or more counts. The CDR3 coding sequence is TGTGCCAGCAGCCAACTGGACAGGGGAGTTGGCTACACCTTC. Residues: CASSQLDRGVGYTF. The chain has TRBV3-1 and TRBJ1-2; 9 nucleotides line up with TRBD1. Germline V gene lookup returns CDR1 LGHDT and CDR2 YNNKEL (reference sequence). The length of the CDR3 is 14 residues. V was clipped by 2 bases and J by 7 bases; unmatched bases: 5.

This clonotype was detected ten times or more. The chain links TRBV15 to TRBJ2-2; TRBD2 matches at 9 bases. J lost 3 bases, V lost 3 bases, and 8 bases had no gene match. Germline V gene lookup returns CDR1 LNHNV and CDR2 YYDKDF (reference sequence). The CDR3 extends over 17 amino acids. The CDR3 reads CATSRTRGRDDTGELFF. The CDR3 nucleotides read TGTGCCACCAGCAGGACCCGCGGGAGGGACGACACCGGGGAGCTGTTTTTT.

This clonotype has ten or more counts. This chain links TRBV29-1 with TRBJ2-7; either TRBD1 or TRBD2 may supply D (5 bases each). CDR1 and CDR2 (germline): SQVTM, ANQGSEA. V shed 4 bases and J shed 2 bases, with 15 bases lying between them. This CDR3 comprises 14 residues. CDR3 loop: CSVAGQGETYEQYF. The CDR3, as DNA: TGCAGCGTTGCGGGTCAGGGAGAGACCTACGAGCAGTACTTC.

This clonotype came up many times. The rearrangement joins TRBV6-2 or TRBV6-3 to TRBJ1-1; D ambiguous. The V gene lost 5 bases and the J gene lost 6 bases, with 10 bases spanning the gap. Germline CDR1 reads MNHEY; CDR2 reads SVGEGT. This CDR3 contains 12 residues. CDR3 in amino acids: CASSRVIPEAFF. For the CDR3, the DNA is TGTGCCAGCAGTCGGGTAATTCCTGAAGCTTTCTTT.

This clonotype was counted many times. The genes are TRBV10-1 and TRBJ2-7, with D unresolved. The CDR3 extends over 12 amino acids. Trimming removed 2 bases at V and 1 base at J, with 3 bases between. Germline assignment: CDR1 WNHNN and CDR2 SYGVQD (reference sequence). Written as DNA, the CDR3 is TGCGCCAGCAGTGAGGTGTCCTACGAGCAGTACTTC. This gives the protein CASSEVSYEQYF.

This clonotype was recorded many times. The rearrangement uses TRBV3-1 and TRBJ2-7; 12 nucleotides align to TRBD2. J was trimmed by 0 bases and V by 5 bases; bases with no gene match: 5. In germline, CDR1 is LGHDT, CDR2 YNNKEL (reference sequence). This CDR3 is built from 16 residues. CDR3 amino acids: CASSGLAGLDSYEQYF. The CDR3 DNA is TGTGCCAGCAGCGGACTAGCGGGACTAGACTCCTACGAGCAGTACTTC.

In this sample, this clonotype turned up once. The chain links TRBV6-2 or TRBV6-3 to TRBJ2-1, with a tentative D call TRBD2 (5 bases). The germline V gene encodes CDR1 MNHEY and CDR2 SVGEGT. The V end was cut by 5 bases, the J end by 12 bases, with 14 bases between. The CDR3 extends over 12 amino acids. CDR3 loop: CASSGGRSRQFF. In nucleotides, the CDR3 is TGTGCCAGCAGTGGAGGACGGTCCCGGCAGTTCTTC.

This clonotype has a handful of counts. The chain combines TRBV4-1 with TRBJ1-2; the match to TRBD1 covers 8 bases. The CDR3 extends over 15 amino acids. Trimming at V came to 3 bases and at J to 6 bases, leaving 9 bases not matched to a gene. CDR1 and CDR2 (germline): MGHRA, YSYEKL. CDR3 loop: CASSHRTGNANGYTF. As DNA, the CDR3 is TGCGCCAGCAGCCACCGGACAGGGAATGCTAATGGCTACACCTTC.

The CDR3 protein is CASSQWGVVAEAFF. The CDR3 coding sequence is TGTGCCAGCAGCCAATGGGGGGTAGTAGCTGAAGCTTTCTTT. The rearrangement uses TRBV3-1 and TRBJ1-1, with D maybe TRBD1 (5 bases). CDR1 and CDR2 from the germline V gene are LGHDT and YNNKEL (reference sequence). V gave up 2 bases and J gave up 6 bases, with 13 bases separating them. The CDR3 covers 14 residues.

In its sample, this clonotype was seen once. The junction does not match germline at one end; this may be a read error. The chain carries TRBV7-8 and TRBJ2-6, with D hard to call. Germline V gene data show CDR1 as SGHVS and CDR2 as FQNEAQ. This CDR3 contains 14 residues. In nucleotides, the CDR3 is TGTGCCAGCAGCTTCTCTTTTGGGACCAACGTCCTGACTTTC. This translates into CASSFSFGTNVLTF.

This clonotype was recorded at least ten times. The V gene is TRBV6-6, the J gene TRBJ2-3; either TRBD1 or TRBD2 may fit D (6 bases each). The CDR3 runs 15 residues. Looked up from germline, CDR1 is MNHNY and CDR2 is SVGAGI (reference sequence). Trimming stripped 2 bases from V and 4 bases from J, with 13 bases between. CDR3 sequence: CASSYLAGEADTQYF. The CDR3 region has the DNA TGTGCCAGCAGTTACCTGGCAGGGGAGGCAGATACGCAGTATTTT.

Worth noting for this clonotype: A much bigger clone sits one base away, suggesting this may be a read error. The chain has TRBV5-1 and TRBJ2-3, with D tentatively TRBD1 (5 bases). This CDR3 comprises 17 residues. The germline V gene encodes CDR1 SGHRS and CDR2 YFSETQ. CDR3 sequence (DNA): TGCGCCAGCGGCTTGGGGCCCCTTGGCGTCCCCACAGATACGCAGTATTTT. Its protein product is CASGLGPLGVPTDTQYF.